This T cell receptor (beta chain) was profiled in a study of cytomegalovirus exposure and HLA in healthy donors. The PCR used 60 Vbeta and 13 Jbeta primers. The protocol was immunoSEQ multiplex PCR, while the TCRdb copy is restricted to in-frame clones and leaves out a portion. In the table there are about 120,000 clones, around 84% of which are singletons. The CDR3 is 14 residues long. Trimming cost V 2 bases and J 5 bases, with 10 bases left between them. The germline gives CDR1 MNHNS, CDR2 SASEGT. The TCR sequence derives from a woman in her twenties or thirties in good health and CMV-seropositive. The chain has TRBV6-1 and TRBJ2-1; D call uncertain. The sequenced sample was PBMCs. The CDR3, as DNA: TGTGCCAGCAGTGAAAGACTCCTAAACAATGAGCAGTTCTTC. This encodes CASSERLLNNEQFF.